There are a few counts of the clone carrying this TCR beta chain. This clone may be a read error of a much larger clone one base away. It was approximately 9.7 ml of fresh peripheral blood that supplied the PBMCs. RNA transcripts were the template for amplifying TCR beta CDR3 regions. The HTBI primer set served for first-round RT-PCR of the TCR CDR3. TCRdb passed the multiplex PCR reads through MiXCR, listing each CDR3 protein once. The table has about 350,000 distinct CDR3 sequences, 15% to 20% seen once. Germline CDR1 and CDR2: LGHNT and FRNRAP. V lost 0 bases, J lost 4 bases, and 19 bases lay in between. The CDR3 is 18 residues long. This specimen belongs to a study of T cells in Graves' hyperthyroidism and ophthalmopathy.

Input material: blood. The source is a woman aged 40 to 55 with Graves' ophthalmopathy. The chain combines TRBV12-5 with TRBJ1-5, with D perhaps TRBD1 (5 bases). The CDR3 reads CASGLVPHRRQSNQPQHF. DNA for the CDR3: TGTGCTAGTGGTTTGGTACCCCACAGGCGTCAGTCAAATCAGCCCCAGCATTTT.